This entry features one T cell receptor beta chain sequence. Its matching antigen is unknown. This sample was taken from a study of T cell responses to AZD1222 COVID-19 vaccine. Notes on the study in general: Researchers took repertoire samples only after the peak T cell response had come.

Trimming removed 0 bases from V and 4 bases from J, with 17 bases in between. Germline V lookup: CDR1 LGHNA, CDR2 YNFKEQ. The CDR3 loop spans 17 amino acids. The method was immunoSEQ multiplex PCR; TCRdb's version includes in-frame clones alone and lacks a portion of them. The sample lists approximately 120,000 clones, approximately 86% seen once, with over 10% in the top ten. The specimen was peripheral blood, collected on day 0 of MenACWY control vaccination. This chain links TRBV4-2 with TRBJ2-3; tentatively, D is TRBD2 (7 bases). This TCR was sampled from an adult in good health. DNA of the CDR3: TGTGCCAGCAGCCAAGAATCCCTGGCGGGGGCGGCAGATACGCAGTATTTT. This translates into CASSQESLAGAADTQYF.